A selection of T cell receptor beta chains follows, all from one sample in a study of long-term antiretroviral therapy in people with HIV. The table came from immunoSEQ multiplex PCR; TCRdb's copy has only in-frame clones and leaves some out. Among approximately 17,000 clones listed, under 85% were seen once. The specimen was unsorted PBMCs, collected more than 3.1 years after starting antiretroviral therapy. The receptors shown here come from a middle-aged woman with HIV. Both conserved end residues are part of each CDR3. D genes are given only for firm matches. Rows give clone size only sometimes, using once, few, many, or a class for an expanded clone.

CASSLGENSPLHF TGTGCCAGCAGCTTAGGGGAAAATTCACCCCTCCACTTT NA NA TRBJ1-6 TRBV5-4
CASNPWGAQETQYF TGTGCCAGCAACCCCTGGGGTGCTCAAGAGACCCAGTACTTC NA NA TRBJ2-5 TRBV6-5
CASSEGGQLIYSNQPQHF TGTGCCAGCAGTGAAGGGGGACAGCTAATTTATAGCAATCAGCCCCAGCATTTT TRBD1 NA TRBJ1-5 TRBV6-1
CASSGAIGSIYGYTF TGTGCCAGCAGTGGGGCCATAGGGTCGATCTATGGCTACACCTTC NA NA TRBJ1-2 TRBV25-1
CASSLGGIVDTQYF TGTGCCAGCAGCTTAGGGGGCATAGTAGATACGCAGTATTTT NA NA TRBJ2-3 TRBV7-2
CSVEGGGSGANVLTF TGCAGCGTTGAAGGAGGGGGATCTGGGGCCAACGTCCTGACTTTC NA NA TRBJ2-6 TRBV29-1
CASSQPGLLTGELFF TGCGCCAGCAGCCAACCGGGACTACTTACCGGGGAGCTGTTTTTT TRBD2 NA TRBJ2-2 TRBV4-3
CAWSVTGREQYF TGTGCCTGGAGTGTGACAGGGCGCGAGCAGTACTTC TRBD1 few TRBJ2-7 TRBV30
CASSPRQGALYPDTQYF TGTGCCAGCAGCCCAAGACAGGGGGCTCTATACCCAGATACGCAGTATTTT TRBD1 NA TRBJ2-3 TRBV14
CAWSEVALQSYNEQFF TGTGCCTGGAGTGAGGTAGCCCTTCAGTCCTACAATGAGCAGTTCTTC NA few TRBJ2-1 TRBV30
CASSSAGQGVGELFF TGTGCCAGCAGCTCAGCGGGACAGGGGGTAGGGGAGCTGTTTTTT TRBD1 NA TRBJ2-2 TRBV13
CASSPGKRWGNQPQHF TGTGCCAGCAGCCCAGGGAAGCGTTGGGGCAATCAGCCCCAGCATTTT NA few TRBJ1-5 TRBV5-8
CASSQADYSGNTIYF TGCGCCAGCAGCCAAGCGGATTACTCTGGAAACACCATATATTTT NA NA TRBJ1-3 TRBV4-3
CASSKKDRDTEAFF TGTGCCAGCAGCAAAAAAGACAGGGACACTGAAGCTTTCTTT TRBD1 NA TRBJ1-1 TRBV5-4
CASSSDLGDEQFF TGTGCCAGCAGTTCCGACTTGGGAGATGAGCAGTTCTTC NA once TRBJ2-1 TRBV2
CASRTGGAGTDTQYF TGTGCCAGCAGGACAGGGGGCGCCGGCACAGATACGCAGTATTTT TRBD1 NA TRBJ2-3 TRBV6-1
CASSYSGAHDYGYTF TGTGCCAGCAGTTACTCAGGGGCGCACGACTATGGCTACACCTTC NA few TRBJ1-2 TRBV6-5
CASTELAGPYNSPLHF TGTGCCAGCACTGAATTGGCAGGGCCCTATAATTCACCCCTCCACTTT NA NA TRBJ1-6 TRBV19
CASSFQGQGSGANVLTF TGCGCCAGCAGCTTCCAGGGACAGGGATCTGGGGCCAACGTCCTGACTTTC TRBD1 NA TRBJ2-6 TRBV5-1
CASSIGPGGTEAFF TGTGCCAGTAGTATAGGTCCGGGAGGCACTGAAGCTTTCTTT NA NA TRBJ1-1 TRBV19
CASSEGGGLNSPLHF TGTGCCAGCAGTGAAGGAGGAGGGCTCAATTCACCCCTCCACTTT NA NA TRBJ1-6 TRBV2
CASRTPAGTQYF TGTGCCAGCCGGACCCCGGCGGGGACCCAGTACTTC NA NA TRBJ2-5 TRBV7-2
CASSPRSFVGRVKDNYGYTF TGTGCCAGCTCACCACGCAGCTTTGTCGGCAGGGTGAAGGATAACTATGGCTACACCTTC NA NA TRBJ1-2 TRBV18
CASSLRQGAVNTEAFF TGTGCCAGCAGCTTAAGGCAGGGGGCCGTGAACACTGAAGCTTTCTTT TRBD1 few TRBJ1-1 TRBV13
CASSATTGVETQYF TGCGCCAGCAGCGCCACTACAGGGGTAGAGACCCAGTACTTC TRBD1 few TRBJ2-5 TRBV5-1
CASGQGNTEAFF TGTGCTAGTGGCCAGGGGAACACTGAAGCTTTCTTT NA NA TRBJ1-1 TRBV12-5
CASGITGPPEPQHF TGCGCCAGCGGGATCACGGGACCCCCAGAGCCCCAGCATTTT NA NA TRBJ1-5 TRBV5-1
CATSPLEIYTGELFF TGTGCCACCTCGCCCCTAGAAATCTACACCGGGGAGCTGTTTTTT NA NA TRBJ2-2 TRBV10-3
CASSLRTYYNSPLHF TGTGCCAGCAGCTTAAGGACATACTATAATTCACCCCTCCACTTT NA NA TRBJ1-6 TRBV5-6
CASSVSSGGAYEQYF TGTGCCAGCTCAGTATCTAGCGGGGGGGCCTACGAGCAGTACTTC TRBD2 NA TRBJ2-7 TRBV18
CALNSRAPYEQYF TGTGCCCTTAACTCCCGGGCCCCCTACGAGCAGTACTTC NA NA TRBJ2-7 TRBV30
CASSPKGPSGEQYF TGCGCCAGCAGTCCCAAGGGGCCCTCGGGAGAGCAGTACTTC NA NA TRBJ2-7 TRBV5-1
CASSLGLGTFGNTIYF TGTGCCAGCAGCTTAGGACTCGGGACGTTCGGAAACACCATATATTTT NA NA TRBJ1-3 TRBV13
CASSPPARAEGRQFF TGTGCCAGCTCACCACCGGCCCGAGCTGAAGGTAGGCAGTTCTTC NA NA TRBJ2-1 TRBV18
CASSLRGDTGELFF TGCGCCAGCAGCTTGAGGGGTGACACCGGGGAGCTGTTTTTT NA NA TRBJ2-2 TRBV5-1
CAWSEQENTEAFF TGTGCCTGGAGTGAACAGGAGAACACTGAAGCTTTCTTT NA NA TRBJ1-1 TRBV30
CASSLVRVREAFF TGTGCCAGCAGCTTGGTGAGGGTGCGAGAAGCTTTCTTT NA NA TRBJ1-1 TRBV5-8
CASSLTGVGEQYF TGTGCCAGCAGTCTTACAGGGGTGGGCGAGCAGTACTTC TRBD1 NA TRBJ2-7 TRBV2
CASSVLDGLNEKLFF TGTGCCAGCAGTGTCCTGGACGGACTAAATGAAAAACTGTTTTTT NA NA TRBJ1-4 TRBV6-6
CASRPVRTGSNEQFF TGTGCCAGCAGGCCCGTCCGAACAGGGAGCAATGAGCAGTTCTTC NA once TRBJ2-1 TRBV27
CASSQVQGMGTEAFF TGCGCCAGCAGCCAAGTACAGGGAATGGGCACTGAAGCTTTCTTT NA NA TRBJ1-1 TRBV4-1
CASSENTEAFF TGTGCCAGCAGTGAAAACACTGAAGCTTTCTTT NA few TRBJ1-1 TRBV2
CASSTIQGNYGYTF TGTGCCAGCAGCACCATACAGGGGAACTATGGCTACACCTTC TRBD1 NA TRBJ1-2 TRBV5-6
CAWSGTGFTYGYTF TGTGCCTGGAGTGGGACAGGTTTTACCTATGGCTACACCTTC TRBD1 NA TRBJ1-2 TRBV30
CASSREDGVNTEAFF TGTGCCAGCAGCAGAGAGGATGGAGTGAACACTGAAGCTTTCTTT NA NA TRBJ1-1 TRBV2
CASYSSGGGTDTQYF TGCGCCAGCTACTCGTCCGGGGGCGGCACAGATACGCAGTATTTT NA few TRBJ2-3 TRBV5-1
CASSRRGGDGETQYF TGTGCCAGCAGCCGACGCGGCGGGGACGGAGAGACCCAGTACTTC NA NA TRBJ2-5 TRBV6-5
CAISEQIGTGGGETQYF TGTGCCATCAGTGAACAAATTGGGACAGGGGGCGGGGAGACCCAGTACTTC TRBD1 few TRBJ2-5 TRBV10-3